This T cell receptor beta chain appears in the sequencing data of a study of shared clonotypes between healthy human individuals. The CDR3 spans 15 residues. The trim removed 8 bases at V and 2 bases at J, leaving 4 bases unmatched. Germline CDR1 is MDHEN and CDR2 is SYDVKM. Methods used by the authors: With immunoSEQ giving junction-only sequences and no quality scores, filtering differed. Sequencing used immunoSEQ multiplex PCR; TCRdb keeps in-frame clones, though not all of them. V and J calls and clone size come straight from that table; D and trimming were deduced from the DNA. This repertoire shows around 2.5 million clones, 80% to 95% found once; its top ten account for approximately 0.35%.

The sequence derives from a man younger than 30 in good health. Some clones in this sample may be carry-over from other donors' samples. The sequenced material came from naive CD4+ T cells from PBMCs. Indicated subset: CD45RA+ positively selected. The genes are TRBV28 and TRBJ2-6; 9 bases are a match to TRBD1. CDR3 protein: CASVTGGPGANVLTF. In DNA, the CDR3 is TGTGCCAGCGTTACAGGGGGCCCTGGGGCCAACGTCCTGACTTTC.